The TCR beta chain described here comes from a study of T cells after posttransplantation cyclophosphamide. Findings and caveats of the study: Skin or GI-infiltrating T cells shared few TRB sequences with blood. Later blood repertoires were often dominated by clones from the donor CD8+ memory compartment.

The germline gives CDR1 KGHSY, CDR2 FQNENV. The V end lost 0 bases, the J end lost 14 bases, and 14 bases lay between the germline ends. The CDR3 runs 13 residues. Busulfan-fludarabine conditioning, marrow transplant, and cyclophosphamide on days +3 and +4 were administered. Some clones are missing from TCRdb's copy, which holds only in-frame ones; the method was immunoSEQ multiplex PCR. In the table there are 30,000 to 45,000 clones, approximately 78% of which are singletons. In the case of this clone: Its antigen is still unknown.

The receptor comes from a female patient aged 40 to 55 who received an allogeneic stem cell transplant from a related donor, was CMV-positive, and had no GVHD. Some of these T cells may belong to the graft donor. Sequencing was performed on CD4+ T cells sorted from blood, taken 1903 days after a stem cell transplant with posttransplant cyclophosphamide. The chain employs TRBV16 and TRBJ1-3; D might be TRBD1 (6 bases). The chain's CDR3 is CASSQSSDRSLYF. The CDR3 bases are TGTGCCAGCAGCCAATCCTCCGACAGGTCCCTATATTTT. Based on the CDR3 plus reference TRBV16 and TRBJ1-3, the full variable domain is GEEVAQTPKHLVRGEGQKAKLYCAPIKGHSYVFWYQQVLKNEFKFLISFQNENVFDETGMPKERFSAKCLPNSPCSLEIQATKLEDSAVYFCASSQSSDRSLYFGEGSWLTVV.